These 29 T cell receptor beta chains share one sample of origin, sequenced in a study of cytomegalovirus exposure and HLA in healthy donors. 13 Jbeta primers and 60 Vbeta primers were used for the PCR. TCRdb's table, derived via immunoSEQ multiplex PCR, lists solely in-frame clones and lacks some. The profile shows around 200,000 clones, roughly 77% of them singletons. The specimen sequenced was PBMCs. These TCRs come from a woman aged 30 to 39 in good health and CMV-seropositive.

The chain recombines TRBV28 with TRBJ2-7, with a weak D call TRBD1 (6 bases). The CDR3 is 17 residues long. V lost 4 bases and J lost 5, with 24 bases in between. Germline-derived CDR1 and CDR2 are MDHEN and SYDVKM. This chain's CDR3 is CASSSSWGMGAVHEQYF. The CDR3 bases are TGTGCCAGCAGTTCCTCGTGGGGGATGGGGGCTGTTCACGAGCAGTACTTC.

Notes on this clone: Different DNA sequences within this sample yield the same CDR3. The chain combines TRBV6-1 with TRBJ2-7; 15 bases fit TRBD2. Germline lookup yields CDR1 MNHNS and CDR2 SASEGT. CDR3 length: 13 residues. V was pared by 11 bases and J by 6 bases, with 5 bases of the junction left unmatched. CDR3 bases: TGTGCCTCACCGGGACTAGCGGGAGGCGAGCAGTACTTC. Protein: CASPGLAGGEQYF.

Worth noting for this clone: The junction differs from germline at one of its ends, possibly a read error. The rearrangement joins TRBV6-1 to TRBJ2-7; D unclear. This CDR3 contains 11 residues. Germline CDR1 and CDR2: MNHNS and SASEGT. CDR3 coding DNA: TGTGCCAGCAGTGTTGGTTTAGAGCGGTACTTC. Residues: CASSVGLERYF.

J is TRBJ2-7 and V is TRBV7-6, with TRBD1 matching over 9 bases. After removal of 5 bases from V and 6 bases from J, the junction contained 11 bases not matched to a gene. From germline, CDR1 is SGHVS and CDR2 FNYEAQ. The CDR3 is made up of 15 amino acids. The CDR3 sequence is CASSPTGQGETEQYF. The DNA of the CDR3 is TGTGCCAGCAGCCCGACGGGACAGGGTGAGACCGAGCAGTACTTC.

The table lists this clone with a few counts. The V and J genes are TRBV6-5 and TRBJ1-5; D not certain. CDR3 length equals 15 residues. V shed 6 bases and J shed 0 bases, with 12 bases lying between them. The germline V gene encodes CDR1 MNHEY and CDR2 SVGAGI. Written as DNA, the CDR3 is TGTGCCAGCAGCCCCTCGAGGTATAGCAATCAGCCCCAGCATTTT. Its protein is CASSPSRYSNQPQHF.

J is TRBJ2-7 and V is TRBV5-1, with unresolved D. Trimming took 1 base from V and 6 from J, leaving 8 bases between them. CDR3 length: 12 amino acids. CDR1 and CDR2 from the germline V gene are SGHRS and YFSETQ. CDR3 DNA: TGCGCCAGCAGCTTGTTGCAGCGCGAGCAGTACTTC. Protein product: CASSLLQREQYF.

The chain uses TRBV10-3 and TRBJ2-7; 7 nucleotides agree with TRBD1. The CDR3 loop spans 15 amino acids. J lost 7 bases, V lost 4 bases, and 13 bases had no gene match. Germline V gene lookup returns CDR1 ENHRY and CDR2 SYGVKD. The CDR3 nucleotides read TGTGCCATCAGTGGGGCTGGGCAGGGGGAGAGGGAGCAGTACTTC. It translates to CAISGAGQGEREQYF.

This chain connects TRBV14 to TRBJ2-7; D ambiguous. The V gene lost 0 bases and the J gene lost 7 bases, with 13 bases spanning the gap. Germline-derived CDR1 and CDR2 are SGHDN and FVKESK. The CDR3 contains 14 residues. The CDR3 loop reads CASSQDRSLSEQYF. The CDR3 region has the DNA TGTGCCAGCAGCCAAGATAGGAGTCTCTCGGAGCAGTACTTC.

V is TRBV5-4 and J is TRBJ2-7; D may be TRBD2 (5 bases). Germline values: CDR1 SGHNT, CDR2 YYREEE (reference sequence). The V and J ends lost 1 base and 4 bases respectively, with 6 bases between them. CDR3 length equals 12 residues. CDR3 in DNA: TGTGCCAGCAGCTTGCCGGGATACGAGCAGTACTTC. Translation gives CASSLPGYEQYF.

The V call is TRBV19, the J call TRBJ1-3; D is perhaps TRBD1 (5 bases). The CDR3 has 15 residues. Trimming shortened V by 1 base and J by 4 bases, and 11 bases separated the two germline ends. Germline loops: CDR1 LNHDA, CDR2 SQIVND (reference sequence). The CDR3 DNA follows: TGTGCCAGTAGTATAGCTGCAGGGTACGGAAACACCATATATTTT. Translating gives CASSIAAGYGNTIYF.

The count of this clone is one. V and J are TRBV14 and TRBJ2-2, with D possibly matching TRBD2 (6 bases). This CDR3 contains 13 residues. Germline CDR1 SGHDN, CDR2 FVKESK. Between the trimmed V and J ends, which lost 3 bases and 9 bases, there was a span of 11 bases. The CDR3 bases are TGTGCCAGCAGCCAGCCGGGAGTCCGGGAGCTGTTTTTT. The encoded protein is CASSQPGVRELFF.

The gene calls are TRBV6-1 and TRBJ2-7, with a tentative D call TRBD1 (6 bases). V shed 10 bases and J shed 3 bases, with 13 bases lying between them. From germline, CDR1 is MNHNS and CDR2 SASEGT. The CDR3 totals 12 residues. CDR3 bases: TGTGCCACTTTAGACAGGCACTACGAGCAGTACTTC. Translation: CATLDRHYEQYF.

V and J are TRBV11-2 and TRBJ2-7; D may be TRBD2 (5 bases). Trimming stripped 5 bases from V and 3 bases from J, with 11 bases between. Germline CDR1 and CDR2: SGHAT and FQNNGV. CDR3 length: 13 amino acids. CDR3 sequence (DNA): TGTGCCAGCAGCCGAGGTCGGGGCTACGAGCAGTACTTC. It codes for CASSRGRGYEQYF.

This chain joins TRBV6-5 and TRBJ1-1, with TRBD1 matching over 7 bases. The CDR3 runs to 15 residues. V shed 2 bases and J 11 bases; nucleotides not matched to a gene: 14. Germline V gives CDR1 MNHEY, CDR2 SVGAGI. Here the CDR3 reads CASSYANRGIGVAFF. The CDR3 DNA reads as TGTGCCAGCAGTTACGCCAACAGGGGCATTGGGGTCGCTTTCTTT.

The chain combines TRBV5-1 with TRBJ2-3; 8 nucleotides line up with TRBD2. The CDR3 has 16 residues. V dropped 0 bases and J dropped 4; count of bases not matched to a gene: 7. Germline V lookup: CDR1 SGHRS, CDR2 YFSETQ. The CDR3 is CASSLEGAGDPDTQYF. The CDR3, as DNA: TGCGCCAGCAGCTTGGAAGGAGCGGGAGACCCAGATACGCAGTATTTT.

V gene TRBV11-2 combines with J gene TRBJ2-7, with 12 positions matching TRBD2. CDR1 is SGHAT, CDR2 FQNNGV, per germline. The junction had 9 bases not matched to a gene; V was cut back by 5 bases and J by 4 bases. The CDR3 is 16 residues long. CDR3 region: CASSPDGLAGKYEQYF. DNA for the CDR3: TGTGCCAGCAGCCCGGATGGACTAGCGGGAAAGTACGAGCAGTACTTC.

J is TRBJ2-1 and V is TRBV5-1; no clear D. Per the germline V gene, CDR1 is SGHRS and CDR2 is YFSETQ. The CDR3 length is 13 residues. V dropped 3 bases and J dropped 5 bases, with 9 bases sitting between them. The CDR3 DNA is TGCGCCAGCAGCTCTGACATTAACAATGAGCAGTTCTTC. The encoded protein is CASSSDINNEQFF.

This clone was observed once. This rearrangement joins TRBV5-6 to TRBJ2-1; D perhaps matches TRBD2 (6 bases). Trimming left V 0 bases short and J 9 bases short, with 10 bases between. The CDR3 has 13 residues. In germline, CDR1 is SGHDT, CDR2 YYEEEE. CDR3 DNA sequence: TGTGCCAGCAGCTTGGTCAGAGCGGGTGAGCAGTTCTTC. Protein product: CASSLVRAGEQFF.

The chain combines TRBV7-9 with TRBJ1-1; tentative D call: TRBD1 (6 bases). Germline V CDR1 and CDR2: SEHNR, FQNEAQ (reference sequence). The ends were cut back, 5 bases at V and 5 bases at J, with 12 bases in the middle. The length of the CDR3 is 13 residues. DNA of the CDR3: TGTGCCAGCAGCCCACAGGGAAGGACTGAAGCTTTCTTT. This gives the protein CASSPQGRTEAFF.

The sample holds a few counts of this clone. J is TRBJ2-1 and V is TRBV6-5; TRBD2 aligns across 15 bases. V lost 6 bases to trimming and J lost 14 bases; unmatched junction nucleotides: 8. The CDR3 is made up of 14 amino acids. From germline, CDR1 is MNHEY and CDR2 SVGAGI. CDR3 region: CASSAGTSGRKEFF. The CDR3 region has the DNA TGTGCCAGCAGCGCCGGGACTAGCGGGAGGAAGGAGTTCTTC.

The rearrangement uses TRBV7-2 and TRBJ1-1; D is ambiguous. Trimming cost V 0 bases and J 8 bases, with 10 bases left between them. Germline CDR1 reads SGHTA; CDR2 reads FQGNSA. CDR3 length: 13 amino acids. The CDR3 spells CASSLAMSREAFF. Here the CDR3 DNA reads TGTGCCAGCAGCTTAGCTATGTCCAGGGAAGCTTTCTTT.

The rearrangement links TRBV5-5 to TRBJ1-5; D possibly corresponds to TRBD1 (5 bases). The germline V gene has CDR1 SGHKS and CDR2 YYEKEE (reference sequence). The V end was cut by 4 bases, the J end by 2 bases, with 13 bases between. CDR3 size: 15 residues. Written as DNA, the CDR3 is TGTGCCAGCAGCCCTGGGGGGGATGGCAATCAGCCCCAGCATTTT. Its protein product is CASSPGGDGNQPQHF.

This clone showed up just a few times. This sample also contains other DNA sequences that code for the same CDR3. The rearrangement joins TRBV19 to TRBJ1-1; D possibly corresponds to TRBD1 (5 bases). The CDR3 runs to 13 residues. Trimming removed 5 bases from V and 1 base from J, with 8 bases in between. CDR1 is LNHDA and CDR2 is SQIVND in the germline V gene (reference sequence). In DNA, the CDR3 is TGTGCCAGTAGTGTCACAGGGAACACTGAAGCTTTCTTT. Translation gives CASSVTGNTEAFF.

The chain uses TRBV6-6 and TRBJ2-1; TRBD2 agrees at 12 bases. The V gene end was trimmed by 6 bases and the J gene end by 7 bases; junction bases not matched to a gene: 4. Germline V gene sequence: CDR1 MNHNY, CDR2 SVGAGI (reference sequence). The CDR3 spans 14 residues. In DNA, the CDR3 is TGTGCCAGCAGCCTAGCGGGAGGGCCAAATGAGCAGTTCTTC. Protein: CASSLAGGPNEQFF.

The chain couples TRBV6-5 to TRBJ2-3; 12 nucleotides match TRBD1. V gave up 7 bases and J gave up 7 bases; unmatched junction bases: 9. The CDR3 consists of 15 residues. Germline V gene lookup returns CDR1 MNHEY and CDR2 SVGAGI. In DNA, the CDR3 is TGTGCCAGCACCTCTAGAGGGACAGGGGGCAATACGCAGTATTTT. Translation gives CASTSRGTGGNTQYF.

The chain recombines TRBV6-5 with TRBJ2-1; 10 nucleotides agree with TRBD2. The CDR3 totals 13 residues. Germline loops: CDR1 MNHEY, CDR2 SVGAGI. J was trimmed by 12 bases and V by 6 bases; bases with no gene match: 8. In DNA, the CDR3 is TGTGCCAGCAGACCCGGGTCTAGCGGGAGGCAGTTCTTC. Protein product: CASRPGSSGRQFF.

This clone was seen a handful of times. The CDR3 DNA sequence: TGTGCCAGTAGTATAGGAGGGGGACATCAGCCCCAGCATTTT. This gives the protein CASSIGGGHQPQHF. This chain links TRBV19 with TRBJ1-5, with D perhaps TRBD1 (6 bases). Trimming stripped 1 base from V and 5 bases from J, with 9 bases between. Germline values: CDR1 LNHDA, CDR2 SQIVND (reference sequence). The CDR3 has 14 residues.

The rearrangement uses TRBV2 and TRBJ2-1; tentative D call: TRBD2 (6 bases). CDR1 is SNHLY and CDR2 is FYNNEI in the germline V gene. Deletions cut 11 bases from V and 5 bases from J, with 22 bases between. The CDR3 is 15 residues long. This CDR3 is CASIEEGRFHNEQFF. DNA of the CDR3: TGTGCCTCGATCGAGGAGGGCCGGTTCCACAATGAGCAGTTCTTC.

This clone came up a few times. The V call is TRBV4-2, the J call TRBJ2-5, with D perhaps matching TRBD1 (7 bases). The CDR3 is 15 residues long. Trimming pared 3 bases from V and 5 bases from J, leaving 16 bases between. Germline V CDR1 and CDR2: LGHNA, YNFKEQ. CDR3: CASSQGNPGGETQYF. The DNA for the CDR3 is TGTGCCAGCAGCCAGGGTAACCCAGGGGGGGAGACCCAGTACTTC.